This is a list of T cell receptor beta chains from one sample in a study of radiotherapy plus CTLA-4 blockade in lung cancer. Clones were sequenced by immunoSEQ multiplex PCR, and TCRdb holds only the in-frame ones, with some missing. The table records tens of thousands of clones, roughly 73% of them present only once. The sample here was peripheral blood, taken from a patient treated with radiotherapy plus ipilimumab. The receptors here all came from a human donor with non-small cell lung cancer who had stable disease on radiotherapy plus ipilimumab. Each CDR3 is given with its conserved first and last residue. A D gene is named only where the DNA matches it firmly. Expanded clones get a size class; other rows say once, few or many, or leave the size out.

TRBV5-6	13	NA	NA	TRBJ1-5	TGTGCCAGCAGCTCATGGGGGGCTCAGCCCCAGCATTTT	CASSSWGAQPQHF
TRBV28	15	NA	NA	TRBJ2-7	TGTGCCAGCAGTGACGCAGGGCGAAGCTCCTACGAGCAGTACTTC	CASSDAGRSSYEQYF
TRBV15	14	NA	few	TRBJ2-7	TGTGCCACCAGCAGAGATACCGGTGGCAACGAGCAGTACTTC	CATSRDTGGNEQYF
TRBV11-3	16	TRBD1	NA	TRBJ1-3	TGTGCCAGCAGCCCCCGGACAGGGGGATATGGAAACACCATATATTTT	CASSPRTGGYGNTIYF
TRBV5-6	15	NA	NA	TRBJ2-1	TGTGCCAGCAGCTTATTGGTGAACTCCTACAATGAGCAGTTCTTC	CASSLLVNSYNEQFF
TRBV7-9	15	TRBD2	NA	TRBJ2-3	TGTGCCAGCAGTTCGGGGCGGGAGTGGGCAGATACGCAGTATTTT	CASSSGREWADTQYF
TRBV6-5	13	NA	NA	TRBJ1-2	TGTGCCAGCCTTAAAGGGACACCCTATGGCTACACCTTC	CASLKGTPYGYTF
TRBV7-2	14	NA	NA	TRBJ1-2	TGTGCCAGCAGCTACGGGACATCTAACTATGGCTACACCTTC	CASSYGTSNYGYTF
TRBV4-3	14	NA	NA	TRBJ2-2	TGCGCCAGCAGCCAAGCCCTTTTTACCGGGGAGCTGTTTTTT	CASSQALFTGELFF
TRBV28	11	NA	NA	TRBJ1-2	TGTGCCAGCTCTCATCGCTATGGCTACACCTTC	CASSHRYGYTF
TRBV6-1	17	NA	NA	TRBJ1-2	TGTGCCAGCAGTGTACAGCACCCTATGCGAAAGACCTATGGCTACACCTTC	CASSVQHPMRKTYGYTF
TRBV2	14	TRBD2	NA	TRBJ2-5	TGTGCCAGCAGTCTCTGGGGGGGACGGGAGACCCAGTACTTC	CASSLWGGRETQYF
TRBV29-1	16	NA	NA	TRBJ2-1	TGCAGCGTACGATCCTACAGGGGAGGCTTGTACAATGAGCAGTTCTTC	CSVRSYRGGLYNEQFF
TRBV9	14	NA	NA	TRBJ2-7	TGTGCCAGCAGCGTAGGATACCTGGGGTACGAGCAGTACTTC	CASSVGYLGYEQYF
TRBV27	17	NA	NA	TRBJ1-5	TGTGCCAGCAGTTTATGGGGAACCAGATATAGCAATCAGCCCCAGCATTTT	CASSLWGTRYSNQPQHF
TRBV11-2	15	NA	NA	TRBJ2-5	TGTGCCAGCAGCTCATCACGTGGGGCAACGGCGACCCAGTACTTC	CASSSSRGATATQYF
TRBV19	13	NA	NA	TRBJ2-2	TGTGCCAGTAGTGGTACAGGGTCCGGGGAGCTGTTTTTT	CASSGTGSGELFF
TRBV7-8	14	NA	NA	TRBJ1-2	TGTGCCAGCAGCCCCGGGAGGGGCGGCTATGGCTACACCTTC	CASSPGRGGYGYTF
TRBV7-3	14	NA	NA	TRBJ1-1	TGTGCCAGCAGCCCCGGAGGGGGGGTATCTGAAGCTTTCTTT	CASSPGGGVSEAFF
TRBV5-5	14	NA	NA	TRBJ1-1	TGTGCCAGCAGCTTTCAGGGAATGAACACTGAAGCTTTCTTT	CASSFQGMNTEAFF
TRBV28	12	NA	NA	TRBJ1-2	TGTGCCAGCAGTTTATTGGAGTATGGCTACACCTTC	CASSLLEYGYTF
TRBV6-1	13	NA	NA	TRBJ2-5	TGTGCCAGCAGCTCCACCGGGTGGGGGACCCAGTACTTC	CASSSTGWGTQYF
TRBV25-1	14	NA	NA	TRBJ1-6	TGTGCCAGCACCCTCGGGACTGGAAATTCACCCCTCCACTTT	CASTLGTGNSPLHF
TRBV6-1	13	NA	NA	TRBJ1-1	TGTGCCAGCACCCTCAGTGGGGGCACTGAAGCTTTCTTT	CASTLSGGTEAFF
TRBV19	15	NA	NA	TRBJ2-7	TGTGCCAGTAGTATCGCGGAAGCGGGTCCTCCCGAGCAGTACTTC	CASSIAEAGPPEQYF
TRBV7-2	14	NA	once	TRBJ2-7	TGTGCCAGCAGCCTAGAGGGGGGGCCCAGCGAGCAGTACTTC	CASSLEGGPSEQYF
TRBV27	13	NA	few	TRBJ2-2	TGTGCCAGCAGGGCCGTAAAGACCGGGGAGCTGTTTTTT	CASRAVKTGELFF
TRBV6-1	14	NA	NA	TRBJ2-2	TGTGCCAGCAGTGACGGGAGAGTCACCGGGGAGCTGTTTTTT	CASSDGRVTGELFF
TRBV6-1	12	NA	NA	TRBJ1-2	TGTGCCAGCAGGCCCCCAGGGTGGGGCTACACCTTC	CASRPPGWGYTF
TRBV10-1	14	NA	NA	TRBJ2-2	TGCGCCAGCAGTTGGCAGGGGCCCACCGGGGAGCTGTTTTTT	CASSWQGPTGELFF